These 28 T cell receptor beta chains share one sample of origin, sequenced in a study of beta chain features in type 1 diabetes (dated by TCRdb to about 2018). Library prep was done by the immunoSEQ multiplex PCR assay. The entire isolated RNA was reverse transcribed using the High Capacity cDNA Reverse Transcription Kit, and thus expressed TCRB transcripts were sequenced. TCRdb took over this immuneACCESS table, retaining in-frame rearrangements with V and J assigned. Such tables are incomplete; in checked studies, under half of the missing clones stem from an unresolved V gene, and the remainder is unexplained. Counted in this sample were 350,000 or so clones; less than 20% of them appeared once. Clones ranked in the top ten supply 0.044% of the sample. Sequenced input: naive CD4+ T cells from blood. The cell subset or site label, as the study defines it: true naive CD4+ T cells. These receptors all come from a woman younger than 30 in good health.

The V and J genes are TRBV5-1 and TRBJ2-3; no definite D call. The CDR3 contains 16 residues. Deletions cut 3 bases from V and 0 bases from J, with 14 bases between. CDR1 SGHRS and CDR2 YFSETQ come from the germline V gene. CDR3 loop: CASSSGLAESTDTQYF. CDR3 DNA sequence: TGCGCCAGCAGCTCTGGTCTGGCGGAGAGCACAGATACGCAGTATTTT.

This clone was observed a few times. V gene TRBV19 combines with J gene TRBJ2-5; 7 nucleotides align to TRBD2. CDR1 and CDR2 (germline): LNHDA, SQIVND (reference sequence). Trimming cost V 2 bases and J 5 bases; bases outside gene matches: 8. The CDR3 consists of 15 residues. The CDR3 loop is CASSISPYGGETQYF. CDR3 bases: TGTGCCAGTAGTATATCTCCCTACGGGGGGGAGACCCAGTACTTC.

V and J are TRBV4-1 and TRBJ2-2, with TRBD2 as a possible D gene (5 bases). V dropped 5 bases and J dropped 0 bases, with 10 bases sitting between them. There are 15 residues in the CDR3. Per the germline V gene, CDR1 is MGHRA and CDR2 is YSYEKL. The CDR3 sequence is CASSWSGANTGELFF. The DNA for the CDR3 is TGCGCCAGCAGCTGGTCCGGGGCGAACACCGGGGAGCTGTTTTTT.

The CDR3 spells CASSLVSGQEETQYF. CDR3 DNA: TGCGCCAGCAGCTTGGTCTCGGGACAAGAAGAGACCCAGTACTTC. This chain uses TRBV5-1 with TRBJ2-5; tentative D call: TRBD1 (6 bases). V lost 0 bases and J 3 bases, leaving 12 bases between the germline ends. The germline V gene has CDR1 SGHRS and CDR2 YFSETQ. The CDR3 consists of 15 residues.

The J gene is TRBJ1-6, the V gene TRBV2; 12 nucleotides line up with TRBD1. The length of the CDR3 is 14 residues. Looked up from germline, CDR1 is SNHLY and CDR2 is FYNNEI. The trim removed 5 bases at V and 9 bases at J, leaving 2 bases unmatched. The CDR3 nucleotides read TGTGCCAGCAGTCGGGACAGGGGGCTTTCACCCCTCCACTTT. It codes for CASSRDRGLSPLHF. Together with reference TRBV2 and TRBJ1-6, the CDR3 gives the full variable domain: EPEVTQTPSHQVTQMGQEVILRCVPISNHLYFYWYRQILGQKVEFLVSFYNNEISEKSEIFDDQFSVERPDGSNFTLKIRSTKLEDSAMYFCASSRDRGLSPLHFGNGTRLTVT.

This sequence joins TRBV5-1 and TRBJ2-7; possibly TRBD2 for D (6 bases). The CDR3 extends over 15 amino acids. Trimming cost V 4 bases and J 3 bases, with 17 bases left between them. CDR1 is SGHRS and CDR2 is YFSETQ in the germline V gene. CDR3 DNA: TGCGCCAGCAGCCTCGGAGGGGAGGAAGGCTACGAGCAGTACTTC. Its protein product is CASSLGGEEGYEQYF.

V usage is TRBV9 and J usage is TRBJ2-6; TRBD2 agrees at 8 bases. Germline CDR1 and CDR2: SGDLS and YYNGEE. The CDR3 loop spans 17 amino acids. The ends lost 4 bases at V and 9 bases at J; junction bases unmatched: 15. The CDR3 region is CASSFPSGGDGGNVLTF. The CDR3 DNA is TGTGCCAGCAGCTTCCCCTCGGGAGGGGATGGAGGCAACGTCCTGACTTTC.

This clone was detected a few times. An end of the junction differs from the germline gene, which may be a read error. The chain is built from TRBV29-1 and TRBJ1-1; the D gene is possibly TRBD1 (6 bases). This CDR3 comprises 11 residues. Per the germline V gene, CDR1 is SQVTM and CDR2 is ANQGSEA. As DNA, the CDR3 is TGCAGCGTCCAGGGGAACACCGAAGCTTTCTTT. It yields the protein CSVQGNTEAFF.

In this sample, this clone turned up a few times. This chain uses TRBV2 with TRBJ1-1; D remains unclear. This CDR3 has 11 residues. Germline V gene data show CDR1 as SNHLY and CDR2 as FYNNEI. Between the trimmed V and J ends, which lost 8 bases and 4 bases, there was a span of 8 bases. The CDR3, as DNA: TGTGCCAGCTTAATCTCCACTGAAGCTTTCTTT. Encoded protein: CASLISTEAFF.

With regard to this clone: Within the sample, other DNA sequences also encode this same CDR3. This chain connects TRBV5-1 to TRBJ2-5; D is uncertain. Germline CDR1 and CDR2: SGHRS and YFSETQ. Trimming pared 0 bases from V and 3 bases from J, leaving 3 bases between. The CDR3 runs to 12 residues. CDR3 region: CASSLAEETQYF. In DNA, the CDR3 is TGCGCCAGCAGCTTGGCTGAAGAGACCCAGTACTTC. The whole variable domain, filled in from reference TRBV5-1 and TRBJ2-5, reads KAGVTQTPRYLIKTRGQQVTLSCSPISGHRSVSWYQQTPGQGLQFLFEYFSETQRNKGNFPGRFSGRQFSNSRSEMNVSTLELGDSALYLCASSLAEETQYFGPGTRLLVL.

This clone turned up a few times. This sequence joins TRBV6-1 and TRBJ1-1; no definite D call. Trimming cost V 2 bases and J 7 bases, with 14 bases left between them. This CDR3 spans 14 amino acids. The germline V gene has CDR1 MNHNS and CDR2 SASEGT. The CDR3 protein is CASSEQSLSFEAFF. Written as DNA, the CDR3 is TGTGCCAGCAGTGAACAAAGCCTGTCCTTTGAAGCTTTCTTT.

In this sample, this clone turned up a few times. The chain combines TRBV6-6 with TRBJ2-7; 9 bases map to TRBD1. The ends lost 5 bases at V and 5 bases at J; junction bases unmatched: 7. The germline V gene encodes CDR1 MNHNY and CDR2 SVGAGI (reference sequence). This CDR3 spans 14 amino acids. DNA for the CDR3: TGTGCCAGCAGTACGGGACAGGGTGTGCACGAGCAGTACTTC. Translating gives CASSTGQGVHEQYF.

There are a few counts of this clone. V is TRBV29-1 and J is TRBJ1-1; no reliable D call. Germline CDR1 and CDR2: SQVTM and ANQGSEA. The CDR3 has 12 amino acids. The V end was cut by 4 bases, the J end by 5 bases, with 11 bases between. The CDR3 DNA is TGCAGCGTTGTGCGGGGTGGGACTGAAGCTTTCTTT. This sequence encodes CSVVRGGTEAFF.

This clone occurred a few times. The J gene is TRBJ1-1, the V gene TRBV30; no reliable D call. The CDR3 has 13 amino acids. The germline V gene has CDR1 GTSNPN and CDR2 SVGIG (reference sequence). V shed 5 bases and J shed 4 bases, with 14 bases lying between them. CDR3 sequence: CAWGPRMSTEAFF. As DNA, the CDR3 is TGTGCCTGGGGGCCCAGGATGAGCACTGAAGCTTTCTTT.

This chain links TRBV10-3 with TRBJ2-7, with 9 bases fitting TRBD1. This CDR3 region has 15 residues. The V and J ends lost 4 bases and 4 bases, in that order; junction bases with no gene match: 8. Germline lookup yields CDR1 ENHRY and CDR2 SYGVKD. DNA for the CDR3: TGTGCCATCAGTGGCCCGGGACAGGGAGATTACGAGCAGTACTTC. Its protein is CAISGPGQGDYEQYF.

V usage is TRBV7-9 and J usage is TRBJ2-2; a weak D match, TRBD1 (6 bases). Trimming pared 8 bases from V and 7 bases from J, leaving 14 bases between. From germline, CDR1 is SEHNR and CDR2 FQNEAQ (reference sequence). There are 13 residues in the CDR3. The chain's CDR3 is CASQEVQGGELFF. CDR3 DNA: TGTGCCAGCCAGGAGGTACAGGGCGGGGAGCTGTTTTTT.

A few counts support this clone. This chain links TRBV18 with TRBJ2-5, with D possibly being TRBD1 (6 bases). The V gene's germline CDR1 is KGHSH and CDR2 LQKENI. CDR3 length: 15 residues. Trimming shortened V by 3 bases and J by 0 bases, and 11 bases separated the two germline ends. DNA of the CDR3: TGTGCCAGCTCACCTAATACAGGGAACCAAGAGACCCAGTACTTC. Translation: CASSPNTGNQETQYF.

For the CDR3, the DNA is TGTGCCAGCAGCTCCAGGGGCGAGAGGGAAGAGACCCAGTACTTC. This codes for CASSSRGEREETQYF. The genes are TRBV11-2 and TRBJ2-5; TRBD1 might be the D (6 bases). Germline CDR1 SGHAT, CDR2 FQNNGV. This CDR3 is built from 15 residues. V was shortened by 4 bases and J by 3 bases, with 15 bases between the two germline ends.

The V call is TRBV5-6, the J call TRBJ1-2; the match to TRBD1 covers 10 bases. CDR1 SGHDT and CDR2 YYEEEE come from the germline V gene. This CDR3 is 14 amino acids long. The V gene end was trimmed by 4 bases and the J gene end by 3 bases; junction bases not matched to a gene: 3. The CDR3 sequence: CASSRDRGYYGYTF. DNA of the CDR3: TGTGCCAGCAGCCGGGACAGGGGATACTATGGCTACACCTTC.

CDR3 amino acids: CSVAAGPNTEAFF. As DNA, the CDR3 is TGCAGCGTTGCAGCAGGCCCGAACACTGAAGCTTTCTTT. The chain has TRBV29-1 and TRBJ1-1; D is undetermined. This CDR3 region has 13 residues. Trimming removed 4 bases from V and 1 base from J, with 10 bases in between. Germline lookup yields CDR1 SQVTM and CDR2 ANQGSEA.

V is TRBV9 and J is TRBJ2-3, with TRBD1 matching 7 bases. Germline trimming cut 3 bases from V and 2 bases from J; bases unmatched to any gene: 6. The CDR3 loop spans 15 amino acids. Germline V gene data show CDR1 as SGDLS and CDR2 as YYNGEE. Here the CDR3 DNA reads TGTGCCAGCAGCGCGACAGGGACCTTCACAGATACGCAGTATTTT. This codes for CASSATGTFTDTQYF. Looking up the rest from reference TRBV9 and TRBJ2-3 gives the full variable domain: DSGVTQTPKHLITATGQRVTLRCSPRSGDLSVYWYQQSLDQGLQFLIQYYNGEERAKGNILERFSAQQFPDLHSELNLSSLELGDSALYFCASSATGTFTDTQYFGPGTRLTVL.

This sequence joins TRBV6-5 and TRBJ2-6; no clear D. The length of the CDR3 is 11 residues. Trimming removed 5 bases at V and 13 bases at J, with 9 bases between. The germline V gene has CDR1 MNHEY and CDR2 SVGAGI. The DNA for the CDR3 is TGTGCCAGCAGTACTCCCGGTGTCCTGACTTTC. This translates into CASSTPGVLTF.

V and J are TRBV7-9 and TRBJ2-4; maybe TRBD2 (6 bases). The V and J ends lost 3 bases and 9 bases respectively, with 12 bases between them. Germline lookup yields CDR1 SEHNR and CDR2 FQNEAQ (reference sequence). The CDR3 is 13 amino acids. The CDR3 sequence is CASSLVGGVIQYF. Written as DNA, the CDR3 is TGTGCCAGCAGCTTGGTGGGAGGAGTCATTCAGTACTTC.

The chain has TRBV2 and TRBJ1-6; no reliable D call. Deletions cut 1 base from V and 9 bases from J, with 4 bases between. In germline, CDR1 is SNHLY, CDR2 FYNNEI. CDR3 length: 12 amino acids. CDR3 sequence: CASSEGASPLHF. DNA of the CDR3: TGTGCCAGCAGTGAAGGGGCTTCACCCCTCCACTTT.

Only a few counts were recorded for this clone. The chain couples TRBV19 to TRBJ2-1, with a possible D match to TRBD1 (5 bases). This CDR3 comprises 13 residues. Per germline, CDR1 LNHDA and CDR2 SQIVND (reference sequence). Trimming stripped 7 bases from V and 6 bases from J, with 13 bases between. Here the CDR3 DNA reads TGTGCCAGTAACTCGAGACAGACCAATGAGCAGTTCTTC. This translates into CASNSRQTNEQFF.

This clone has more than one count but fewer than ten. The V and J genes are TRBV6-5 and TRBJ2-7; D may be TRBD2 (6 bases). Germline CDR1 is MNHEY and CDR2 is SVGAGI. CDR3 length: 15 residues. Trimming shortened V by 6 bases and J by 4 bases, and 19 bases separated the two germline ends. The CDR3 nucleotides are TGTGCCAGCAGCCAGGGCGGAGGGAGTCCATACGAGCAGTACTTC. Residues: CASSQGGGSPYEQYF.

This clone has more than one count but fewer than ten. J is TRBJ2-2 and V is TRBV5-1; the D gene is possibly TRBD1 (5 bases). Germline assignment: CDR1 SGHRS and CDR2 YFSETQ. Deletions cut 3 bases from V and 1 base from J, with 7 bases between. This CDR3 contains 14 residues. CDR3 nucleotide sequence: TGCGCCAGCAGCTCTGGACAGAACACCGGGGAGCTGTTTTTT. This codes for CASSSGQNTGELFF.

J is TRBJ2-3 and V is TRBV14; D unresolved. Trimming cost V 3 bases and J 4 bases, with 8 bases left between them. The CDR3 totals 13 residues. CDR1 and CDR2 from the germline V gene are SGHDN and FVKESK. CDR3 residues: CASSHRVADTQYF. The DNA of the CDR3 is TGTGCCAGCAGCCACCGGGTAGCAGATACGCAGTATTTT.